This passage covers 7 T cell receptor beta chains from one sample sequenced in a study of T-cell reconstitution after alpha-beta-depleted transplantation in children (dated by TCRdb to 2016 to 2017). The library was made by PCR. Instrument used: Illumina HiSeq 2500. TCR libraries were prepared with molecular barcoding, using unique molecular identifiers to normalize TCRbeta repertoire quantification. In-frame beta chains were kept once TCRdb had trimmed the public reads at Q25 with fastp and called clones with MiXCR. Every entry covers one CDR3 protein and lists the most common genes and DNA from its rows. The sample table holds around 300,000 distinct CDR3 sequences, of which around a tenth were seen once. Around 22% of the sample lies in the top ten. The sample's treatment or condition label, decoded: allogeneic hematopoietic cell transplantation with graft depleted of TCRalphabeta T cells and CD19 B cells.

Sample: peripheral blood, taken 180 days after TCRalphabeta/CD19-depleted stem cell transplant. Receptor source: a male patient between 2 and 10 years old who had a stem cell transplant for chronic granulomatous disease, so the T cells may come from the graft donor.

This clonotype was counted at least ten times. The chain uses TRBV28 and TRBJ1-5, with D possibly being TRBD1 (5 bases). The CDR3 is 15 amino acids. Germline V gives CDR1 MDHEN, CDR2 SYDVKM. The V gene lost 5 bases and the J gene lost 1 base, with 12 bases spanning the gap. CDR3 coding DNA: TGTGCCAGCAGTCCGCCAGGGTGGAGCAATCAGCCCCAGCATTTT. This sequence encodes CASSPPGWSNQPQHF.

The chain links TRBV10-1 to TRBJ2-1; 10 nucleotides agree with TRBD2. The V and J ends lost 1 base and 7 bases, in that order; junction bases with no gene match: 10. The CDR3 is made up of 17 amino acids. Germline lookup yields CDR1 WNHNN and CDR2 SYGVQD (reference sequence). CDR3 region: CASSEFGLAGDWNEQFF. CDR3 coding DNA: TGCGCCAGCAGTGAGTTTGGGCTAGCGGGAGATTGGAATGAGCAGTTCTTC.

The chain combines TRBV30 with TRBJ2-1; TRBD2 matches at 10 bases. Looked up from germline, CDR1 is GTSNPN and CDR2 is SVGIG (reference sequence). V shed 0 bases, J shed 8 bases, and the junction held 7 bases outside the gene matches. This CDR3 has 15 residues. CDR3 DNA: TGTGCCTGGAGTGTAGCAGCGGGAGGGAAGGATGAGCAGTTCTTC. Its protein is CAWSVAAGGKDEQFF.

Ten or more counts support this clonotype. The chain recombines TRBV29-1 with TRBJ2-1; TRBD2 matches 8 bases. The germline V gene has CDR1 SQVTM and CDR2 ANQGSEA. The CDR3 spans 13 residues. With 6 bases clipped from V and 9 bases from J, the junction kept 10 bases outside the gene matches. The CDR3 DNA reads TGCAGCGTCGCCCGGACTAGCATGGGTGAGCAGTTCTTC. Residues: CSVARTSMGEQFF.

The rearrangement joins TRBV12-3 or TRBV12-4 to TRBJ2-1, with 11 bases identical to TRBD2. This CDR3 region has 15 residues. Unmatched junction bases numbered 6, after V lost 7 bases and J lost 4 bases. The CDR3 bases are TGTGCCAGCAACACGGGACTAGCGGCTTACAATGAGCAGTTCTTC. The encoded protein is CASNTGLAAYNEQFF.

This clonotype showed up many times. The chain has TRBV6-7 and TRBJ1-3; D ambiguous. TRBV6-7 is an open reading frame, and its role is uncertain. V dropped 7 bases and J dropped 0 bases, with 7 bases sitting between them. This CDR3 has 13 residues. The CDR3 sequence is CASTNSSGNTIYF. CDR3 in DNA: TGTGCCAGCACCAACAGCTCTGGAAACACCATATATTTT.

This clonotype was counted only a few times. Here the CDR3 reads CASSQPETTGTSGRSSYNEQFF. The CDR3 nucleotides read TGCGCCAGCAGTCAACCTGAAACGACCGGGACTAGCGGGAGGAGCTCCTACAATGAGCAGTTCTTC. The chain employs TRBV23-1 and TRBJ2-1, with 15 nucleotides matching TRBD2. TRBV23-1 qualifies as an ORF whose function is uncertain. The CDR3 contains 22 residues. The V and J ends lost 2 bases and 0 bases, in that order; junction bases with no gene match: 14.